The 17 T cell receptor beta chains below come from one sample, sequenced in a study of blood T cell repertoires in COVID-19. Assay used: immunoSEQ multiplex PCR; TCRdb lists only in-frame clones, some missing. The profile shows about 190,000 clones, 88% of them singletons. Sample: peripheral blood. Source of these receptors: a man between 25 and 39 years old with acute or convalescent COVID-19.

CDR3 in amino acids: CASSGGGEQYF. The CDR3, as DNA: TGTGCCAGCAGCGGGGGGGGCGAGCAGTACTTC. The V and J genes are TRBV7-6 and TRBJ2-7; 7 positions match TRBD2. This CDR3 is built from 11 residues. The ends lost 5 bases at V and 6 bases at J; junction bases unmatched: 1. CDR1 and CDR2 from the germline V gene are SGHVS and FNYEAQ.

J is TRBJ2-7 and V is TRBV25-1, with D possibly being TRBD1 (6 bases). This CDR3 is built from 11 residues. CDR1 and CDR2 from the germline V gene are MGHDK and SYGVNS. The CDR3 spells CGTADTYEQYF. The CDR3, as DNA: TGTGGGACAGCGGATACTTACGAGCAGTACTTC.

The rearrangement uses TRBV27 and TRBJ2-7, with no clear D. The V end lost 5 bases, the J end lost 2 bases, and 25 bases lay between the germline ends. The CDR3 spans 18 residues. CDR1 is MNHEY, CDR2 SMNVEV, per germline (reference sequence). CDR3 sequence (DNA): TGTGCCAGCAGTCTTTATTCCCAGACTTTAGCAACCCCCTACGAGCAGTACTTC. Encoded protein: CASSLYSQTLATPYEQYF.

The CDR3 sequence: CASSSGSSPGQPQHF. Here the CDR3 DNA reads TGTGCCAGCAGCTCGGGAAGCTCCCCTGGGCAGCCCCAGCATTTT. The chain has TRBV5-4 and TRBJ1-5; no definite D call. This CDR3 has 15 amino acids. From germline, CDR1 is SGHNT and CDR2 YYREEE (reference sequence). Trimming took off 3 bases at V and 7 bases at J, with 17 bases between the two ends.

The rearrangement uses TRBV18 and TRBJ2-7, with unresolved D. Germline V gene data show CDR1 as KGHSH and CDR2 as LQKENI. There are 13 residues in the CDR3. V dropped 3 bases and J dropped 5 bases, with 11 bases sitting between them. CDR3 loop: CASSPSRKDEQYF. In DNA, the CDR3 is TGTGCCAGCTCACCTTCGAGGAAGGACGAGCAGTACTTC.

The chain's CDR3 is CASSIQGLGTEAFF. The CDR3 DNA reads TGTGCCAGCAGCATACAGGGTTTAGGCACTGAAGCTTTCTTT. The V and J genes are TRBV7-9 and TRBJ1-1, with D perhaps TRBD1 (6 bases). Germline lookup yields CDR1 SEHNR and CDR2 FQNEAQ (reference sequence). With 5 bases removed from V and 4 bases from J, the gap between germline ends came to 14 bases. The CDR3 sequence is 14 residues long.

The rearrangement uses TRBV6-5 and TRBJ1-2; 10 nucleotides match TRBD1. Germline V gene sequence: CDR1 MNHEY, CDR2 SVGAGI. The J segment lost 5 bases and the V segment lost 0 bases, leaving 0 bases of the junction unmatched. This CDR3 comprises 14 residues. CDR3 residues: CASSYSGQGYGYTF. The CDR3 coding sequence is TGTGCCAGCAGTTACTCGGGACAGGGGTATGGCTACACCTTC.

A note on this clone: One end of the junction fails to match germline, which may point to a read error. The CDR3 nucleotides are TGCGCCAGCAGATTGGACTCCAACAATGAGCAGTTCTTC. Its translation: CASRLDSNNEQFF. The genes are TRBV5-1 and TRBJ2-1, with a tentative D call TRBD2 (5 bases). CDR3 size: 13 residues. CDR1 is SGHRS and CDR2 is YFSETQ in the germline V gene.

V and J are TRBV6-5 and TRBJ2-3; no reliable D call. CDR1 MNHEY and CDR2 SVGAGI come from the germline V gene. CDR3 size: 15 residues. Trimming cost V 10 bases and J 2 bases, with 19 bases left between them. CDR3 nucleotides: TGTGCCACTAAAACCCTCATACTACTCACAGATACGCAGTATTTT. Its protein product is CATKTLILLTDTQYF.

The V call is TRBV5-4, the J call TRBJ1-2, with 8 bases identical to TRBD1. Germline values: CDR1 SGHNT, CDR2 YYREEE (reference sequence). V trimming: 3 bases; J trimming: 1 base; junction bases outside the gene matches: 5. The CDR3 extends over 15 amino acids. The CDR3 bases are TGTGCCAGCAGCTCAAGAGACAGGGGTAACTATGGCTACACCTTC. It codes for CASSSRDRGNYGYTF.

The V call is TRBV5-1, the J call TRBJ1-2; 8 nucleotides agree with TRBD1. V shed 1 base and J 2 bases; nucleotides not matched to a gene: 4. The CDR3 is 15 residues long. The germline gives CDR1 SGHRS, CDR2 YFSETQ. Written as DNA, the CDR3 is TGCGCCAGCAGCTTGCCGGGACAGGACAACTATGGCTACACCTTC. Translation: CASSLPGQDNYGYTF.

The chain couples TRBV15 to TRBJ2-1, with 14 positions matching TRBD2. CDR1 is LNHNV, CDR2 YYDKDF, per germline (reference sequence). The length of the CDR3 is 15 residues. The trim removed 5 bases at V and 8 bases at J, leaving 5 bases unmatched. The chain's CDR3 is CATSPGTSGRHEQFF. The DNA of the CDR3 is TGTGCCACCAGCCCCGGGACTAGCGGGAGACATGAGCAGTTCTTC.

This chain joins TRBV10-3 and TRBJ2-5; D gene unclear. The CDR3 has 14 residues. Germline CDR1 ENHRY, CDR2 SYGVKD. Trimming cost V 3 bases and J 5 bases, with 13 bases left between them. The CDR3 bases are TGTGCCATCAGTGATAGCTCCGCTGGGGAGACCCAGTACTTC. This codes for CAISDSSAGETQYF.

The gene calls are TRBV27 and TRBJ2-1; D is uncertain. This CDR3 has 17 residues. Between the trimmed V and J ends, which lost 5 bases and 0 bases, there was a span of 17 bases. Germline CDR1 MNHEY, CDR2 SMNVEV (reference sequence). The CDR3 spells CASSPGSRVGSYNEQFF. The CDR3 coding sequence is TGTGCCAGCAGTCCAGGATCCCGCGTTGGCTCCTACAATGAGCAGTTCTTC.

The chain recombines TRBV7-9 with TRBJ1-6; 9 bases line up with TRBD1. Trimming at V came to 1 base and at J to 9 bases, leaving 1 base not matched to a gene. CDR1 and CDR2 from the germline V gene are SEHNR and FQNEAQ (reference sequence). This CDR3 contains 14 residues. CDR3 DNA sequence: TGTGCCAGCAGCTTAGGGACAGGGGCTTCACCCCTCCACTTT. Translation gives CASSLGTGASPLHF.

CDR3 region: CASSAGMGQRAGNTIYF. CDR3 nucleotides: TGTGCCAGCAGCGCTGGTATGGGACAACGCGCTGGAAACACCATATATTTT. The V gene is TRBV9, the J gene TRBJ1-3; possible D gene TRBD1, 6 bases. Germline CDR1 reads SGDLS; CDR2 reads YYNGEE. This CDR3 contains 17 residues. The V gene lost 3 bases and the J gene lost 2 bases, with 18 bases spanning the gap.

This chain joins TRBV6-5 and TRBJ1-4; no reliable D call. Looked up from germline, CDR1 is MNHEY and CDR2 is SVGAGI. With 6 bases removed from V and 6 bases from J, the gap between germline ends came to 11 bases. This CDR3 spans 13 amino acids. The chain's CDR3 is CASRLTSYEKLFF. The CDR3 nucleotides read TGTGCCAGCAGACTGACAAGTTATGAAAAACTGTTTTTT.